What follows are 28 T cell receptor beta chains derived from one specimen sequenced in a study of identical twins. In TCRdb, the 5' RACE reads were re-called with MiXCR into one record per CDR3 protein. The sample shows 750,000 to 950,000 distinct CDR3 sequences, around 12% of them seen only once. The same sample was also studied in work on yellow fever vaccine responses in identical twins.

The sample comprised PBMCs. The source of these receptors is a woman aged 18-35 years in good health.

The chain carries TRBV10-3 and TRBJ2-1, with 7 bases fitting TRBD2. There are 15 residues in the CDR3. J lost 8 bases, V lost 4 bases, and 11 bases had no gene match. Germline CDR1 and CDR2: ENHRY and SYGVKD. The CDR3 region has the DNA TGTGCCATCAGTGTGCGGACTAGTGGGTCCGATGAGCAGTTCTTC. This gives the protein CAISVRTSGSDEQFF.

This clonotype was recorded at least ten times. The CDR3 loop is CASSYSFGTRGYNEQFF. As DNA, the CDR3 is TGTGCCAGCAGTTACTCGTTTGGCACTAGGGGCTACAATGAGCAGTTCTTC. This chain joins TRBV6-5 and TRBJ2-1, with D perhaps given as TRBD1 or TRBD2 (5 bases each). V lost 0 bases, J lost 3 bases, and 15 bases lay in between. CDR1 is MNHEY, CDR2 SVGAGI, per germline. This CDR3 is built from 17 residues.

The chain couples TRBV25-1 to TRBJ2-1, with 11 bases fitting TRBD2. Losses at the gene ends were 4 bases for V and 2 bases for J; bases not matched to a gene: 4. The CDR3 runs to 16 residues. Germline assignment: CDR1 MGHDK and CDR2 SYGVNS. The CDR3 sequence is CASSAGLAVTYNEQFF. The CDR3 region has the DNA TGTGCCAGCAGTGCGGGACTAGCGGTGACCTACAATGAGCAGTTCTTC. Full variable domain (outside the CDR3, taken from reference TRBV25-1 and TRBJ2-1): EADIYQTPRYLVIGTGKKITLECSQTMGHDKMYWYQQDPGMELHLIHYSYGVNSTEKGDLSSESTVSRIRTEHFPLTLESARPSHTSQYLCASSAGLAVTYNEQFFGPGTRLTVL.

This clonotype was counted a few times. The chain carries TRBV5-1 and TRBJ2-7; TRBD1 is a possible D gene (5 bases). V was pared by 4 bases and J by 5 bases, with 13 bases between. The CDR3 runs to 13 residues. CDR1 SGHRS and CDR2 YFSETQ come from the germline V gene. CDR3 sequence reads: CASSLETVHEQYF. DNA of the CDR3: TGCGCCAGCAGCCTGGAGACAGTCCACGAGCAGTACTTC.

This clonotype has just a few counts. The DNA is left out, because the CDR3 cannot be placed on it with certainty; the CDR3 is given as TCRdb lists it. This sequence joins TRBV2 and TRBJ2-2; the table's D call, TRBD1, has no DNA check behind it. The CDR3 is 13 residues long, ends included. Germline V lookup: CDR1 SNHLY, CDR2 FYNNEI. The CDR3 is CASNALRAGELFF.

There are a few counts of this clonotype. The chain combines TRBV5-1 with TRBJ2-1, with D uncertain. Germline CDR1 is SGHRS and CDR2 is YFSETQ. This CDR3 spans 12 amino acids. V was trimmed by 5 bases and J by 9 bases, leaving 12 bases between them. CDR3 nucleotide sequence: TGCGCCAGCAGACGTGAAGCTGGTGAGCAGTTCTTC. Amino acid sequence: CASRREAGEQFF.

The chain carries TRBV6-5 and TRBJ2-1; 10 bases map to TRBD2. The germline gives CDR1 MNHEY, CDR2 SVGAGI. The CDR3 length is 18 residues. Trimming cost V 2 bases and J 4 bases; bases outside gene matches: 11. Here the CDR3 reads CASSYVIAGGPYYNEQFF. Written as DNA, the CDR3 is TGTGCCAGCAGTTACGTGATAGCGGGGGGCCCTTATTACAATGAGCAGTTCTTC.

The V gene is TRBV7-8, the J gene TRBJ2-3; 9 bases are a match to TRBD2. The CDR3 extends over 17 amino acids. Looked up from germline, CDR1 is SGHVS and CDR2 is FQNEAQ. V lost 2 bases to trimming and J lost 1 base; unmatched junction nucleotides: 7. The CDR3 DNA reads TGTGCCAGCAGCTTATATGTGGCGGGAGGGGGCACAGATACGCAGTATTTT. Amino acids: CASSLYVAGGGTDTQYF.

This chain uses TRBV3-1 with TRBJ2-3, with D possibly being TRBD1 (5 bases). Germline lookup yields CDR1 LGHDT and CDR2 YNNKEL (reference sequence). Trimming took off 2 bases at V and 4 bases at J, with 13 bases between the two ends. The CDR3 totals 15 residues. The CDR3 loop is CASSQLRGWSDTQYF. The CDR3 DNA follows: TGTGCCAGCAGCCAATTAAGGGGTTGGTCAGATACGCAGTATTTT.

This clonotype has ten or more counts. V and J are TRBV9 and TRBJ2-3; 10 bases line up with TRBD2. V dropped 4 bases and J dropped 5; count of bases not matched to a gene: 13. The CDR3 runs to 17 residues. Germline V gives CDR1 SGDLS, CDR2 YYNGEE. CDR3 nucleotides: TGTGCCAGCAGCCCTCGAGCGGGAGGGGCAGCTGGAGATACGCAGTATTTT. It encodes CASSPRAGGAAGDTQYF. Full variable domain (outside the CDR3, taken from reference TRBV9 and TRBJ2-3): DSGVTQTPKHLITATGQRVTLRCSPRSGDLSVYWYQQSLDQGLQFLIQYYNGEERAKGNILERFSAQQFPDLHSELNLSSLELGDSALYFCASSPRAGGAAGDTQYFGPGTRLTVL.

This clonotype was observed many times. This chain uses TRBV12-3 or TRBV12-4 with TRBJ2-4, with D maybe TRBD1 (5 bases). Trimming took 6 bases from V and 6 from J, leaving 12 bases between them. The CDR3 covers 13 residues. The CDR3 DNA sequence: TGTGCCAGCAGCTCTATTCAGGGAAACATTCAGTACTTC. Its translation: CASSSIQGNIQYF.

CDR3 DNA sequence: TGTGCCAGCAGTTTCTTAAGAGGGGTACACACCATATATTTT. This encodes CASSFLRGVHTIYF. This chain links TRBV12-3 or TRBV12-4 with TRBJ1-3, with a possible D match to TRBD1 (5 bases). The V end was cut by 3 bases, the J end by 8 bases, with 14 bases between. The CDR3 has 14 residues.

This clonotype was recorded many times. This rearrangement joins TRBV5-5 to TRBJ2-1; D is unresolved. V dropped 4 bases and J dropped 8 bases, with 13 bases sitting between them. Germline CDR1 SGHKS, CDR2 YYEKEE (reference sequence). This CDR3 region has 13 residues. CDR3 in DNA: TGTGCCAGCAGCACCTCACGGGTCGATGAGCAGTTCTTC. Protein: CASSTSRVDEQFF.

V is TRBV5-1 and J is TRBJ2-5, with 10 bases lining up with TRBD2. The germline V gene encodes CDR1 SGHRS and CDR2 YFSETQ. CDR3 length: 14 residues. V shed 5 bases, J shed 5 bases, and the junction held 6 bases outside the gene matches. The CDR3 DNA is TGCGCCAGCAGACTAGCGGGACGTGGGGAGACCCAGTACTTC. Residues: CASRLAGRGETQYF.

This clonotype has a handful of counts. The V and J genes are TRBV29-1 and TRBJ1-1; TRBD1 is a possible D gene (6 bases). Germline V gene sequence: CDR1 SQVTM, CDR2 ANQGSEA. This CDR3 contains 13 residues. Trimming took 7 bases from V and 8 from J, leaving 20 bases between them. CDR3 loop: CSEKGRDTGEAFF. CDR3 in DNA: TGCAGCGAAAAAGGCCGGGACACGGGGGAAGCTTTCTTT.

The chain employs TRBV7-3 and TRBJ2-2; no clear D. The V end lost 2 bases, the J end lost 5 bases, and 6 bases lay between the germline ends. CDR3 length: 13 residues. Germline V gene sequence: CDR1 SGHTA, CDR2 FQGTGA. Written as DNA, the CDR3 is TGTGCCAGCAGCTTAGTTCCTACCGGGGAGCTGTTTTTT. Protein product: CASSLVPTGELFF.

The chain couples TRBV20-1 to TRBJ2-2; 14 bases are a match to TRBD2. J lost 4 bases, V lost 5 bases, and 6 bases had no gene match. This CDR3 is 16 amino acids long. CDR1 and CDR2 (germline): DFQATT, SNEGSKA (reference sequence). CDR3 in amino acids: CSAQGLAGDLTGELFF. The CDR3, as DNA: TGCAGTGCTCAGGGACTAGCGGGGGATCTCACCGGGGAGCTGTTTTTT.

This clonotype was counted a few times. V and J are TRBV24-1 and TRBJ2-3; 11 bases map to TRBD2. J lost 1 base, V lost 7 bases, and 6 bases had no gene match. The CDR3 runs 16 residues. Germline CDR1 and CDR2: KGHDR and SFDVKD. The CDR3 DNA follows: TGTGCCACCAGCCGGGGACTAGCGGCAGGCACAGATACGCAGTATTTT. This encodes CATSRGLAAGTDTQYF.

The chain recombines TRBV12-3 or TRBV12-4 with TRBJ2-3; no reliable D call. This CDR3 is 14 amino acids long. Trimming pared 0 bases from V and 2 bases from J, leaving 6 bases between. The CDR3 loop reads CASSLAANTDTQYF. CDR3 DNA sequence: TGTGCCAGCAGTTTAGCGGCCAACACAGATACGCAGTATTTT.

This clonotype was found a few times. This chain uses TRBV20-1 with TRBJ2-7; 7 bases line up with TRBD1. The length of the CDR3 is 12 residues. Germline-derived CDR1 and CDR2 are DFQATT and SNEGSKA (reference sequence). The ends lost 6 bases at V and 3 bases at J; junction bases unmatched: 5. The DNA of the CDR3 is TGCAGTGCCGATAGACAGGGCTACGAGCAGTACGTC. Translated, it gives CSADRQGYEQYV.

The genes are TRBV3-1 and TRBJ2-1; D unclear. Trimming stripped 3 bases from V and 7 bases from J, with 13 bases between. CDR3 length: 14 amino acids. Per germline, CDR1 LGHDT and CDR2 YNNKEL (reference sequence). The CDR3 nucleotides read TGTGCCAGCAGCCATGCCCCGATGGGGAATGAGCAGTTCTTC. It encodes CASSHAPMGNEQFF.

This clonotype has at least ten counts. This chain links TRBV5-1 with TRBJ2-1; 13 bases align to TRBD2. Germline assignment: CDR1 SGHRS and CDR2 YFSETQ. This CDR3 contains 20 residues. V lost 3 bases, J lost 2 bases, and 14 bases stayed unmatched. The CDR3 bases are TGCGCCAGCAGCTCATCCTCACGGACTAGCGGGAGCCCAGCCTACAATGAGCAGTTCTTC. Its translation is CASSSSSRTSGSPAYNEQFF. The full variable domain, with the rest looked up from reference TRBV5-1 and TRBJ2-1, is KAGVTQTPRYLIKTRGQQVTLSCSPISGHRSVSWYQQTPGQGLQFLFEYFSETQRNKGNFPGRFSGRQFSNSRSEMNVSTLELGDSALYLCASSSSSRTSGSPAYNEQFFGPGTRLTVL.

The table lists this clonotype with a few counts. The chain couples TRBV20-1 to TRBJ1-1; maybe TRBD1 (5 bases). The CDR3 contains 14 residues. Trimming took 3 bases from V and 1 from J, leaving 12 bases between them. CDR1 is DFQATT and CDR2 is SNEGSKA in the germline V gene (reference sequence). The CDR3 here is CSASSRQSNTEAFF. For the CDR3, the DNA is TGCAGTGCTAGTTCCCGACAGTCGAACACTGAAGCTTTCTTT.

This clonotype was seen more than once but under ten times. The V and J genes are TRBV3-1 and TRBJ2-2; D may match TRBD1 or TRBD2 (6 bases each). This CDR3 has 18 residues. Germline assignment: CDR1 LGHDT and CDR2 YNNKEL (reference sequence). Trimming took 0 bases from V and 1 from J, leaving 15 bases between them. DNA of the CDR3: TGTGCCAGCAGCCAAGATCTAGGGGGGTACTGGAACACCGGGGAGCTGTTTTTT. This codes for CASSQDLGGYWNTGELFF.

The chain has TRBV20-1 and TRBJ2-7, with 8 bases fitting TRBD2. CDR1 and CDR2 (germline): DFQATT, SNEGSKA (reference sequence). The CDR3 length is 10 residues. The CDR3 nucleotides read TGCAGTGCTAGCGGTCCAGCGGGGGTAGTC. Translated: CSASGPAGVV.

This clonotype appeared a few times. This chain connects TRBV5-1 to TRBJ2-7, with 11 bases identical to TRBD1. Trimming took 4 bases from V and 5 from J; bases not matched to a gene: 8. This CDR3 region has 15 residues. The germline V gene encodes CDR1 SGHRS and CDR2 YFSETQ. The CDR3: CASSARDRGFNEQYF. The DNA of the CDR3 is TGCGCCAGCAGCGCACGGGACAGGGGGTTCAACGAGCAGTACTTC.

This clonotype was found a few times. The rearrangement uses TRBV10-3 and TRBJ2-5, with D perhaps TRBD2 (6 bases). The CDR3 runs 14 residues. Trimming removed 0 bases from V and 5 bases from J, with 10 bases in between. Germline CDR1 is ENHRY and CDR2 is SYGVKD. Here the CDR3 DNA reads TGTGCCATCAGTGAGTCCGTAGCGGTGGAGACCCAGTACTTC. Protein: CAISESVAVETQYF.

In its sample, this clonotype was seen a few times. This sequence joins TRBV20-1 and TRBJ2-1; 10 nucleotides line up with TRBD2. Germline-derived CDR1 and CDR2 are DFQATT and SNEGSKA (reference sequence). The CDR3 covers 16 residues. J lost 8 bases, V lost 0 bases, and 10 bases had no gene match. CDR3 protein: CSAREASGSGLYEQFF. The DNA of the CDR3 is TGCAGTGCTAGAGAGGCTAGCGGGAGTGGACTCTATGAGCAGTTCTTC.